At least ten counts were recorded for the clone carrying this T cell receptor (beta chain). As yet, its antigen is unknown. These data originate in a study of T-cell reconstitution after alpha-beta-depleted transplantation in children. V was trimmed by 3 bases and J by 4 bases, leaving 9 bases between them. From germline, CDR1 is SGHTA and CDR2 FQGTGA. The CDR3 is 13 residues long. Preparation of the TCRbeta library involved a method that used unique molecular identifiers. TCRdb recomputed calls from the PCR reads with MiXCR, one row per CDR3 protein. The sample holds roughly 160,000 distinct CDR3 sequences, 11% seen once. Whole-study results and caveats: Reports say that about two months after transplant, the alpha-beta T cells came out of several hundred graft clones that had expanded.

The sample here was PBMCs, taken before TCRalphabeta/CD19-depleted stem cell transplant. The sequence derives from a boy aged 2 to 10 with acute myeloid leukemia, due to receive a stem cell transplant. This chain uses TRBV7-3 with TRBJ1-1; maybe TRBD1 (5 bases). The CDR3 DNA sequence: TGTGCCAGCAGCTTGCAGGGAGGCACTGAAGCTTTCTTT. Translating it yields CASSLQGGTEAFF.